The subject of this entry is one T cell receptor beta chain. The sample holds a few counts of this clonotype. Its antigen has not been determined. No much larger clonotype is one base removed from it; base qualities were not supplied. These data belong to a study of T cells in Graves' hyperthyroidism and ophthalmopathy (dated 2019 in TCRdb). At the level of the whole study: Peripheral blood was sampled at the time of initial diagnosis, prior to any treatment. Following sampling, methimazole starting at 30 mg daily was given to hyperthyroidism patients, and high-dose intravenous methylprednisolone was given to ophthalmopathy patients. In addition, the study compared T-cell repertoires in thyroid tissue and in blood from a handful of Graves' hyperthyroidism patients. The roughly 94 discovery patients were randomly divided into training and test sets at a 7:3 ratio. Prospective prediction of ophthalmopathy was tested in an independent validation cohort of approximately 18 hyperthyroidism patients and 17 patients who later progressed to ophthalmopathy. The paper reports TCR Vbeta CDR3 sequencing of some 140 peripheral blood samples: over 40 ophthalmopathy, fewer than 85 hyperthyroidism and about 17 progressor patients. To identify TCR V-J signatures that set the groups apart, the researchers used a discovery cohort of more than 95 patients, made up of approximately 43 with Graves' ophthalmopathy and some 58 with stable Graves' hyperthyroidism. What the authors observed across the whole study: In validation, the model predicted progression to ophthalmopathy a median of approximately 6.3 months before onset, with 70% to 71% sensitivity and almost 75% specificity. Sample size was not statistically predetermined, and blinding of investigators to group allocation was not performed. A model built on a 13 V-J signature distinguished ophthalmopathy from stable hyperthyroidism, reaching about 89% sensitivity and approximately 83% specificity in cross-validation and 80%/75% in testing. Most expanded thyroid clonotypes (frequency above 0.001) were also detected in blood, a finding suggesting that blood repertoires may reflect thyroid immune responses.

In the ophthalmopathy patients, disease was moderately to severely active, with a Clinical Activity Score of 3 or more, a NOSPECS grade of 4 or more, and a duration of less than 3 months. The study excluded patients with uncontrolled infections, other autoimmune diseases, pregnancy or lactation. Clinical symptoms, serum thyroxine and TRAb, thyroid ultrasound, and orbital computed tomography formed the basis for the diagnoses. PBMCs were separated from roughly 9.3 ml of fresh peripheral blood using Ficoll-Paque density gradient centrifugation. Total RNA was extracted using Trizol reagent, and RNA quality was assessed on an Agilent 2100 Bioanalyzer. The junction shows trimming of 11 bases on V and 0 bases on J, plus 18 bases between the germline ends. According to the germline V gene, CDR1 reads MDHEN and CDR2 reads SYDVKM. Taken from cysteine to phenylalanine, the CDR3 has 15 residues. Just the 45-base CDR3 DNA is kept, in frame starting at base 1.

TCR beta CDR3 regions were amplified from RNA transcripts. A first-round RT-PCR of the TCR CDR3 used the HTBI primer set with the Qiagen OneStep RT-PCR kit. A second multiplex PCR round built the libraries, followed by size selection and purification. Paired-end sequencing of the libraries was performed with 100 bp reads on an Illumina HiSeq2000. The paper's processing steps were these. SOAPnuke was used to process the raw data, with reads discarded if the reads contained adapters or uncalled bases, had a mean Phred below 15, or lacked an exact constant-primer or identifier match. COPE v1.2.5 was used to merge high-quality paired reads, and clonotypes were defined as unique nucleotide sequences. Clonotypes were aligned to IMGT TRBV, TRBD and TRBJ reference segments using MiTCR v1.1. Only V-J combinations with frequency above 0.0001, covering 99% to 99.2% of repertoires, were analysed. The TCS score was defined as F50 (clonal expansion) divided by E x V (chaos), with BLOSUM62-based TCRdist calculated between CDR3 peptides within each V-J. Welch's t-statistics and random forest reduced around 550 V-J features to 10 to 15, which were used in a naive Bayes classifier (R e1071). Using fastp at Q25 and MiXCR, TCRdb reprocessed the public reads and kept productive beta chains. Rows with one shared CDR3 protein collapse into an entry with the most common genes and DNA. In this record, the V and J calls reflect TCRdb's handling and not the investigators' own analysis. Within this sample are 360,000 or so distinct CDR3 sequences, with over 12% of them counted one time only. The ten largest clones represent approximately 20% of the sample.

The sample taken for sequencing was blood. The receptor was derived from an older woman with Graves' ophthalmopathy. The chain couples TRBV28 to TRBJ2-3; TRBD1 is possibly the D segment (6 matching bases). The nucleotide sequence reads as follows: TGTGCCTCGGACCGGCAGGGACATAGCACAGATACGCAGTATTTT. The encoded protein is CASDRQGHSTDTQYF.